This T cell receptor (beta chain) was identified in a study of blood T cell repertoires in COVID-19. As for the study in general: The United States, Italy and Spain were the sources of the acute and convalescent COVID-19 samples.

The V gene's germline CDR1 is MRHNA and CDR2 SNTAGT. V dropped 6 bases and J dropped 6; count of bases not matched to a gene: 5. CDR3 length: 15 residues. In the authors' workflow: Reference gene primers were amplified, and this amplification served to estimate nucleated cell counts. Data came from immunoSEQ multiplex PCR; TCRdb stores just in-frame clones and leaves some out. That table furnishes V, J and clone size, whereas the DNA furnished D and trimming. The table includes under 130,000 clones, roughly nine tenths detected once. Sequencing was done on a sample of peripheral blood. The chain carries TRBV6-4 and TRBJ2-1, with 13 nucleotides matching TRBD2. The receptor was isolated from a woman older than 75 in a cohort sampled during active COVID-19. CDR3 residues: CASRPLAGGSNEQFF. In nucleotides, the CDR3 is TGTGCCAGCAGGCCACTAGCGGGAGGGTCCAATGAGCAGTTCTTC.